The 5 T cell receptor beta chains listed next were all sequenced from one sample in a study of shared clonotypes between healthy human individuals. The method was immunoSEQ multiplex PCR; TCRdb's version includes in-frame clones alone and lacks a portion of them. The table lists about 600,000 clones, approximately 97% of them singletons. Sample: naive CD4+ T cells sorted from blood. Specified subset: CD45RA+ positively selected. Receptor source: a woman aged 25 to 45 in good health.

Written as DNA, the CDR3 is TGCGCCAGCAGCTTAGGATCGGACGCGCTTACTGGAAACACCATATATTTT. This translates into CASSLGSDALTGNTIYF. The chain uses TRBV5-1 and TRBJ1-3, with D unresolved. V lost 2 bases, J lost 2 bases, and 17 bases lay in between. CDR3 size: 17 residues. Germline V gene sequence: CDR1 SGHRS, CDR2 YFSETQ. Based on the CDR3 plus reference TRBV5-1 and TRBJ1-3, the full variable domain is KAGVTQTPRYLIKTRGQQVTLSCSPISGHRSVSWYQQTPGQGLQFLFEYFSETQRNKGNFPGRFSGRQFSNSRSEMNVSTLELGDSALYLCASSLGSDALTGNTIYFGEGSWLTVV.

As DNA, the CDR3 is TGTGCCAGCAGCCTCACCCAACAGGGGAAGGAGCAGTTCTTC. It encodes CASSLTQQGKEQFF. This chain uses TRBV28 with TRBJ2-1; 7 positions match TRBD1. The CDR3 is 14 amino acids. Germline V gene sequence: CDR1 MDHEN, CDR2 SYDVKM. The ends lost 6 bases at V and 10 bases at J; junction bases unmatched: 12. The full variable domain, its missing parts supplied by reference TRBV28 and TRBJ2-1, is DVKVTQSSRYLVKRTGEKVFLECVQDMDHENMFWYRQDPGLGLRLIYFSYDVKMKEKGDIPEGYSVSREKKERFSLILESASTNQTSMYLCASSLTQQGKEQFFGPGTRLTVL.

The chain links TRBV19 to TRBJ2-7; TRBD2 might be the D (5 bases). The V gene's germline CDR1 is LNHDA and CDR2 SQIVND (reference sequence). The germline V and J ends were trimmed by 4 bases and 6 bases, with 19 bases remaining between them. This CDR3 is 15 amino acids long. DNA of the CDR3: TGTGCCAGTAGTACTGGCCGAGCTAGCACGGGCGAGCAGTACTTC. Translation gives CASSTGRASTGEQYF.

The genes are TRBV10-3 and TRBJ2-7, with D possibly TRBD2 on 6 matching bases. The CDR3 is 15 amino acids. Germline V lookup: CDR1 ENHRY, CDR2 SYGVKD. Between the trimmed V and J ends, which lost 0 bases and 2 bases, there was a span of 11 bases. CDR3 sequence reads: CAISESSGETYEQYF. The CDR3, as DNA: TGTGCCATCAGTGAGTCGTCGGGAGAAACCTACGAGCAGTACTTC.

The chain combines TRBV11-2 with TRBJ1-1, with D maybe TRBD1 (6 bases). Germline V CDR1 and CDR2: SGHAT, FQNNGV. CDR3 length equals 14 residues. V lost 5 bases to trimming and J lost 2 bases, with 12 bases between them. This chain's CDR3 is CASSPGQYNTEAFF. CDR3 DNA: TGTGCCAGCAGCCCAGGACAGTACAACACTGAAGCTTTCTTT.